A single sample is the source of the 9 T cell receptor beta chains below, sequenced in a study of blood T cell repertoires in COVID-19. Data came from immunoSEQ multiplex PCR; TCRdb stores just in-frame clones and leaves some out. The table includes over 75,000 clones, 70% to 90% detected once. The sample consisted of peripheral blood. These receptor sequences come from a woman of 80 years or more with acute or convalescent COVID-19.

The CDR3 here is CASSLGQGNTIYF. CDR3 in DNA: TGTGCCAGCAGCTTGGGACAGGGAAACACCATATATTTT. The rearrangement links TRBV5-4 to TRBJ1-3; D perhaps matches TRBD1 (5 bases). Per germline, CDR1 SGHNT and CDR2 YYREEE (reference sequence). The CDR3 contains 13 residues. Trimming stripped 0 bases from V and 4 bases from J, with 5 bases between.

CDR3 DNA sequence: TGTGCCAGCAGCTTGGCCGACTATGGCTACACCTTC. This translates into CASSLADYGYTF. This chain connects TRBV7-9 to TRBJ1-2; no reliable D call. Trimming took 3 bases from V and 3 from J, leaving 5 bases between them. Germline lookup yields CDR1 SEHNR and CDR2 FQNEAQ (reference sequence). The CDR3 covers 12 residues.

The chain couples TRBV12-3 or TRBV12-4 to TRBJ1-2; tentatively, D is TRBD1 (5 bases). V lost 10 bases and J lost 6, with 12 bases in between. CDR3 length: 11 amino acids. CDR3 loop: CATRGGDGYTF. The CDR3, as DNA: TGTGCCACGCGTGGAGGGGATGGCTACACCTTC.

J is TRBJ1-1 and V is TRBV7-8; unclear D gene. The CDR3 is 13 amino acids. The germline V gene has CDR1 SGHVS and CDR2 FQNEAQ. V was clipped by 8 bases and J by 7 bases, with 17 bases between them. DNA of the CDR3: TGTGCCAGCGGACTGTCTCTAGTGCGTGAAGCTTTCTTT. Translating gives CASGLSLVREAFF.

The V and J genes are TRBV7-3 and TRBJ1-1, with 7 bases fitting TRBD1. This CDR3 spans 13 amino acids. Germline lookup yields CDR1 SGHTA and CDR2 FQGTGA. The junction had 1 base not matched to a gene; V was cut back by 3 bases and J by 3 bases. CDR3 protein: CASSFQGDTEAFF. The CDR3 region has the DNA TGTGCCAGCAGCTTCCAGGGGGACACTGAAGCTTTCTTT.

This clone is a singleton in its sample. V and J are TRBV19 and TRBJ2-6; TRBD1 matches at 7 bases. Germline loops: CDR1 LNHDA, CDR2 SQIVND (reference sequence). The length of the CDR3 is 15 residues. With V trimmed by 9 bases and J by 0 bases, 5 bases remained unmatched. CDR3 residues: CASTPGGSGANVLTF. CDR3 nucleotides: TGTGCCAGCACCCCAGGGGGCTCTGGGGCCAACGTCCTGACTTTC.

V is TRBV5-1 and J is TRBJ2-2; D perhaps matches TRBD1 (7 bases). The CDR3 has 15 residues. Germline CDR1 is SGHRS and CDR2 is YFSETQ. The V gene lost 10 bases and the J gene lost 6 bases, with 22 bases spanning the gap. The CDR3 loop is CASAAGGTGPGELFF. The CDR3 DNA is TGCGCCTCAGCTGCAGGGGGGACGGGGCCCGGGGAGCTGTTTTTT. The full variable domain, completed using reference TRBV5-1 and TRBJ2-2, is KAGVTQTPRYLIKTRGQQVTLSCSPISGHRSVSWYQQTPGQGLQFLFEYFSETQRNKGNFPGRFSGRQFSNSRSEMNVSTLELGDSALYLCASAAGGTGPGELFFGEGSRLTVL.

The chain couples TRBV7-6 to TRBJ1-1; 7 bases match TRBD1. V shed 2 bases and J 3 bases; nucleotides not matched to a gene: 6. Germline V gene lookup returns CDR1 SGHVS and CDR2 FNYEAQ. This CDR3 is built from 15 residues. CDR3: CASSLQQGGYTEAFF. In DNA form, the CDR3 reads TGTGCCAGCAGCTTACAGCAAGGGGGCTACACTGAAGCTTTCTTT.

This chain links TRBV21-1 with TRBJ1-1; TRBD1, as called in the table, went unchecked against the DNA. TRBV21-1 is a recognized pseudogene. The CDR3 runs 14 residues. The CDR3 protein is CASSKEGARTEAFF. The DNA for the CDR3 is TGTGCCAGCAGCAAAGAGGGGGCGCGGACTGAAGCTTTCTTT.